This T cell receptor beta chain is drawn from a study of post-analysis software for immune sequencing data (dated by TCRdb to the mid-2010s). At the level of the whole study: Relapsing-remitting, secondary progressive and progressive-relapsing multiple sclerosis were recorded as disease courses, and subtype annotation was lacking for some patients. The patient repertoires were compared against approximately twelve previously published healthy control repertoires obtained from donors aged roughly 6 to 26 years. A subset of samples was prepared in parallel using single-end sample barcoding, then pooled and co-amplified after Illumina adapter ligation.

The protocol used for the library was PCR. Data came from an Illumina HiSeq 2500. To reduce PCR and sequencing biases, unique molecular identifiers were built into the TCR beta cDNA libraries. Per 1 to 10 million input T cells, roughly 500,000 cDNA molecules were obtained, such that each molecule approximated one T cell. The patient libraries were prepared and sequenced with the same protocol used for the earlier healthy control dataset. Within a given batch, samples were prepared together, multiplexed and sequenced on the same HiSeq lane. The source study handled its data this way. Raw barcoded reads were processed with MIGEC, and single-read molecular identifier groups were discarded before consensus assembly and CDR3 extraction. VDJtools was used for post-analysis of the clonotype tables, and diversity was normalized by down-sampling every dataset to the size of the smallest sample. In repertoire overlap clustering, CDR3 amino acid sequences, but not nucleotide sequences, were matched to correct batch-related cross-sample contamination. The raw public data were reprocessed by TCRdb itself: fastp quality trimming at Q25, MiXCR clonotype calling, in-frame beta chains only. CDR3 protein sequences are deduplicated, and each keeps its most common genes and DNA. The V and J calls were not made by the authors but by TCRdb's processing. For this sample the table gives hundreds of thousands of distinct CDR3 sequences, of which roughly 27% were detected only once. The ten largest clones take up roughly 0.57% of the sample.

For this clonotype: The target of this receptor is not known. It has no much larger one-base neighbor in the sample; base qualities were not kept.

Study-level results and caveats: Significantly higher frequencies in patients than in controls were found for roughly five TRBV segments, including TRBV5-6, TRBV5-1 and TRBV20-1. Strong co-clustering of samples prepared in the same batch was shown by direct clustering with F measure, prompting a batch-effect correction. The control group was slightly older than the multiple sclerosis patient group. Multiple sclerosis patients had significantly lower normalized Chao1 diversity than controls, a result that suggests substantial peripheral T-cell clonal expansion.

To demonstrate the VDJtools post-analysis software, TCR beta repertoires were profiled from the peripheral blood of about a dozen young patients with multiple sclerosis. Multiple sclerosis patients were children and adolescents aged 6 to 15 years. The CDR3 has 15 amino acids, counting the end cysteine and phenylalanine. The DNA shown is the 45-base CDR3, in frame from base 1. V is trimmed back by 5 bases and J by 4 bases, and the junction contains 5 bases that no gene match accounts for. CDR1 SGHAT and CDR2 FQNNGV are derived from the germline V gene. The chain joins TRBV11-2 to TRBJ2-1, with TRBD2 matching 10 junction bases. The sequence was obtained from a girl aged 5-17 years with multiple sclerosis. Sample: blood. The CDR3 corresponds to CASSAWTSGYNEQFF. The nucleotides read TGTGCCAGCAGCGCCTGGACTAGCGGTTACAATGAGCAGTTCTTC.